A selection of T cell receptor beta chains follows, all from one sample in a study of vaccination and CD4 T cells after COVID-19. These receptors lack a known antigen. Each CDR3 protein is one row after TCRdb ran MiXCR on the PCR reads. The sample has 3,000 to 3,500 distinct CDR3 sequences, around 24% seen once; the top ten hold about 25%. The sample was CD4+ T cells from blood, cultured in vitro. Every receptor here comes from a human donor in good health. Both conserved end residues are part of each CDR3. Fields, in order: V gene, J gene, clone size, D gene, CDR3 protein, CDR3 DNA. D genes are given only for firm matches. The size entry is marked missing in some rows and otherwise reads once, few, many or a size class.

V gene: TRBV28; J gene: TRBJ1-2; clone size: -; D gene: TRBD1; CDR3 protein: CASSFYRGPSYGYTF; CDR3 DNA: TGTGCCAGCAGTTTTTACAGGGGGCCCAGCTATGGCTACACCTTC
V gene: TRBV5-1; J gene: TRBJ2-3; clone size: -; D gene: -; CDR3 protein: CASSLRGQSTDTQYF; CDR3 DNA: TGCGCCAGCAGCCTCCGCGGGCAGAGCACAGATACGCAGTATTTT
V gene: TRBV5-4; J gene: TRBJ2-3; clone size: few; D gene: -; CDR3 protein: CASSLASWETDTQYF; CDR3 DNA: TGTGCCAGCAGCTTGGCCTCGTGGGAGACAGATACGCAGTATTTT
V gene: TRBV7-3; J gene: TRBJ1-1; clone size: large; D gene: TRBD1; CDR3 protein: CASRGQGTPEAFF; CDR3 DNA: TGTGCCAGCAGAGGACAGGGGACTCCTGAAGCTTTCTTT
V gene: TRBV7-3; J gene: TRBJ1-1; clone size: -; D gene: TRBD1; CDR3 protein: CASSFGPGGEAFF; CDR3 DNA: TGTGCCAGCAGCTTCGGACCAGGGGGAGAAGCTTTCTTT
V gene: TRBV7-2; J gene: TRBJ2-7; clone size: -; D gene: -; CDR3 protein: CASSLRAGRGLYEQYF; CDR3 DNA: TGTGCCAGCAGCTTACGAGCGGGTCGAGGGCTCTACGAGCAGTACTTC
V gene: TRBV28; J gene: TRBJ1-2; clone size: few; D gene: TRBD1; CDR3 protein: CASRTGGQGYTF; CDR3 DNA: TGTGCCAGCAGGACAGGGGGCCAGGGCTACACCTTC
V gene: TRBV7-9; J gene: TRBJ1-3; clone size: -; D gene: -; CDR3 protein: CASSLGQWSNGNTIYF; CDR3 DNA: TGTGCCAGCAGCTTAGGACAGTGGAGTAACGGAAACACCATATATTTT
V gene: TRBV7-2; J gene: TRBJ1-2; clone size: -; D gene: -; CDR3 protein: CASSLRSGYGYTF; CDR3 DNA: TGTGCCAGCAGCTTACGGAGCGGCTATGGCTACACCTTC
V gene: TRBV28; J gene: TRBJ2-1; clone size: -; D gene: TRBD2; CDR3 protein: CASPTSKREALKEQFF; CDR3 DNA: TGTGCCAGCCCTACTAGTAAGCGGGAGGCCCTCAAGGAGCAGTTCTTC
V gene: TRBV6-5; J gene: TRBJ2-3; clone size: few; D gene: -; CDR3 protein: CASSYSSGGSADTQYF; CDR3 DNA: TGTGCCAGCAGTTACTCTTCGGGGGGCAGCGCAGATACGCAGTATTTT
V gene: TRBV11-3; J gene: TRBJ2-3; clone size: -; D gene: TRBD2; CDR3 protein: CASSPSGGLDTQYF; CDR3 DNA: TGTGCCAGCAGCCCCAGCGGGGGGCTGGATACGCAGTATTTT
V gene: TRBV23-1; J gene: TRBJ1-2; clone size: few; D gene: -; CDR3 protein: CASSQRFYGYTF; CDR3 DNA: TGCGCCAGCAGTCAAAGGTTCTATGGCTACACCTTC
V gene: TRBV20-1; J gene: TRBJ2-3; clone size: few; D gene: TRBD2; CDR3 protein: CSATTSGNTDTQYF; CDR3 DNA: TGCAGTGCGACTACTAGCGGGAACACAGATACGCAGTATTTT
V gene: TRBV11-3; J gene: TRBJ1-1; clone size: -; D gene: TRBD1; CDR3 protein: CASSLGTGATEAFF; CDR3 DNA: TGTGCCAGCAGCCTTGGGACAGGGGCCACTGAAGCTTTCTTT
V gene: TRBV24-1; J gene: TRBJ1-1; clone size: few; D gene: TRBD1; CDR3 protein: CATSAGTAMNTEAFF; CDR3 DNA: TGTGCCACCAGTGCCGGGACAGCCATGAACACTGAAGCTTTCTTT
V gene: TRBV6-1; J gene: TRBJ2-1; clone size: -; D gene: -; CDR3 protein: CASSALYGPGDNEQFF; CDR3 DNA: TGTGCCAGCAGTGCCCTCTACGGGCCTGGGGACAATGAGCAGTTCTTC
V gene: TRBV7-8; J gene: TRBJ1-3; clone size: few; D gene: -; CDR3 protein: CASSLGRPGHYSGNTIYF; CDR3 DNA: TGTGCCAGCAGCTTAGGGAGGCCGGGACACTACTCTGGAAACACCATATATTTT
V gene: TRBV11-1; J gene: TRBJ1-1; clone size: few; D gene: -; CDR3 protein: CASKTGNAMNTEAFF; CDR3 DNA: TGTGCCAGCAAAACAGGGAACGCCATGAACACTGAAGCTTTCTTT
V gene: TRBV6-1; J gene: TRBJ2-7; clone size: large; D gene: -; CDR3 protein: CASNSLTGTYEQYF; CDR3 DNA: TGTGCCAGCAATTCATTAACAGGGACCTACGAGCAGTACTTC
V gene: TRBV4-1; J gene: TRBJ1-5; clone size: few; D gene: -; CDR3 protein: CASSQEQGNQPQHF; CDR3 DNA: TGCGCCAGCAGCCAAGAACAGGGTAATCAGCCCCAGCATTTT
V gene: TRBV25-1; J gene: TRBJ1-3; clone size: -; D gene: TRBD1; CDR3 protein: CASSSTGILGNTIYF; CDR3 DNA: TGTGCCAGCAGTTCGACAGGGATCCTTGGAAACACCATATATTTT
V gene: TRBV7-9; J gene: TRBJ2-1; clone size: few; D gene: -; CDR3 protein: CASSLLGRLFYNEQFF; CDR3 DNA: TGTGCCAGCAGCTTGCTCGGGCGGCTCTTCTACAATGAGCAGTTCTTC
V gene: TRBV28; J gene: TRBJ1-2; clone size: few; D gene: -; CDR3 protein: CASGLTEPEGYGYTF; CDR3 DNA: TGTGCCAGCGGATTGACGGAGCCTGAAGGCTATGGCTACACCTTC
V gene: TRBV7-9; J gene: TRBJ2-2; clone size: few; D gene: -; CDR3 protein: CASSAFKGRGNTGELFF; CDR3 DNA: TGTGCCAGCAGCGCGTTTAAGGGAAGAGGGAACACCGGGGAGCTGTTTTTT
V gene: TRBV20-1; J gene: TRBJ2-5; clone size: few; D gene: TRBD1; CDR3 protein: CSVVRDRGQETQYF; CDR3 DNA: TGCAGTGTGGTCCGGGACAGGGGGCAAGAGACCCAGTACTTC
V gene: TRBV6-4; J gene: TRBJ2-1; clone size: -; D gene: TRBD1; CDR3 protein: CASSDRDNNEQFF; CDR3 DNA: TGTGCCAGCAGCGACAGGGACAACAATGAGCAGTTCTTC
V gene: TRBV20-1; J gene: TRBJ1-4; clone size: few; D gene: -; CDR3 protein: CSARAGSNEKLFF; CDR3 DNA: TGCAGTGCTAGAGCCGGTTCTAATGAAAAACTGTTTTTT
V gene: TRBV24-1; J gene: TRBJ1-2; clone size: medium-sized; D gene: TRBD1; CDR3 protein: CATSDSRTGRNYGYTF; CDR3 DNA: TGTGCCACCAGTGATTCCCGGACAGGTAGGAACTATGGCTACACCTTC
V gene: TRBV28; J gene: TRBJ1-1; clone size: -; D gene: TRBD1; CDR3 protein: CASTPAPGGENTEAFF; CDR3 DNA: TGTGCCAGCACCCCCGCTCCAGGGGGCGAGAACACTGAAGCTTTCTTT
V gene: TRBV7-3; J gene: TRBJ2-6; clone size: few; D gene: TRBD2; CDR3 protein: CASSPGSGVHSGANVLTF; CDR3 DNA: TGTGCCAGCAGCCCAGGAAGCGGGGTCCACTCTGGGGCCAACGTCCTGACTTTC
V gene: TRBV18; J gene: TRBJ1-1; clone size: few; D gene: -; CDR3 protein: CASSPLSGGARTEAFF; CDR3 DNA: TGTGCCAGCTCACCTCTCTCGGGGGGGGCGCGCACTGAAGCTTTCTTT
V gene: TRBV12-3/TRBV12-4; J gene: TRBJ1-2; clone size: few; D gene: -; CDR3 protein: CASSLTDNYGYTF; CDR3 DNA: TGTGCCAGCAGCTTGACAGATAACTATGGCTACACCTTC
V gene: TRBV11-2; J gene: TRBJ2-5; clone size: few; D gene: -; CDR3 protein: CASSFGGQLETQYF; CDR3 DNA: TGTGCCAGCAGCTTCGGAGGGCAACTCGAGACCCAGTACTTC
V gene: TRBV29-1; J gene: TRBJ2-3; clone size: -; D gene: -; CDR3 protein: CSVSPGLSTDTQYF; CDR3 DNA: TGCAGCGTTTCCCCGGGACTGAGCACAGATACGCAGTATTTT
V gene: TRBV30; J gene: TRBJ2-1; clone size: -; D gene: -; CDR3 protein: CAWSVGQGNNEQFF; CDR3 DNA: TGTGCCTGGAGTGTGGGGCAGGGAAACAATGAGCAGTTCTTC
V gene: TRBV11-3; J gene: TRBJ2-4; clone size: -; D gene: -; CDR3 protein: CASSEGGRVHGKNIQYF; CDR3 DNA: TGTGCCAGCAGCGAGGGGGGAAGGGTCCACGGCAAAAACATTCAGTACTTC
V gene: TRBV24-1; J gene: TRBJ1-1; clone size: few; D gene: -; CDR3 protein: CATRSDGNTEAFF; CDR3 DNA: TGTGCCACCCGGTCTGATGGAAACACTGAAGCTTTCTTT
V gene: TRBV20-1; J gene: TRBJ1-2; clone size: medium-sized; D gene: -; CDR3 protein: CSALLGTRGYGYTF; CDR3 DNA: TGCAGTGCCCTGTTAGGGACTAGAGGTTATGGCTACACCTTC
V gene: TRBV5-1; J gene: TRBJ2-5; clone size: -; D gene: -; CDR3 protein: CASSLDLTEGTQYF; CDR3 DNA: TGCGCCAGCAGCTTGGACCTGACGGAGGGGACCCAGTACTTC
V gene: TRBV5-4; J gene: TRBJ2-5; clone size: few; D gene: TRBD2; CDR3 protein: CASSPLGRVETQYF; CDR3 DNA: TGTGCCAGCAGCCCCCTCGGGAGGGTGGAGACCCAGTACTTC
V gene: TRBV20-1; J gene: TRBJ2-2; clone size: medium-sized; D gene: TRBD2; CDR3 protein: CSAPKTSSGANTGELFF; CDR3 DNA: TGCAGTGCTCCTAAAACGAGTAGCGGGGCGAACACCGGGGAGCTGTTTTTT
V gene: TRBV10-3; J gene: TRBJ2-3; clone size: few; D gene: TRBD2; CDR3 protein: CAIRSLTPGLAGASTDTQYF; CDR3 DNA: TGTGCCATCAGATCCTTAACCCCGGGACTAGCGGGAGCTAGCACAGATACGCAGTATTTT
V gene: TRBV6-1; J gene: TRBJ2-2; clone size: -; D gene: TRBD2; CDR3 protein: CASRVQRWAGGAGELFF; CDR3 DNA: TGTGCCAGCAGAGTCCAAAGGTGGGCGGGAGGAGCCGGGGAGCTGTTTTTT
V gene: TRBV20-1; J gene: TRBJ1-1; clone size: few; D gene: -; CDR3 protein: CSAQDDPSEAFF; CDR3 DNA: TGCAGTGCCCAGGATGATCCCAGTGAAGCTTTCTTT
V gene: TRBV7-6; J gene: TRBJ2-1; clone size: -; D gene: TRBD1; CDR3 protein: CASSLSQGASEQFF; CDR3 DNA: TGTGCCAGCAGCTTATCACAGGGGGCTAGTGAGCAGTTCTTC
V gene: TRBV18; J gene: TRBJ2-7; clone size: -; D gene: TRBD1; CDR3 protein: CASSLGTGGMNEQYF; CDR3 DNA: TGTGCCAGCTCACTGGGGACAGGGGGCATGAACGAGCAGTACTTC
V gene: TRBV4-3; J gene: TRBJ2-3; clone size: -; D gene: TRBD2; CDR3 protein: CASSQDLAGAYTDTQYF; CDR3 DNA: TGCGCCAGCAGCCAAGATCTAGCGGGGGCTTACACAGATACGCAGTATTTT
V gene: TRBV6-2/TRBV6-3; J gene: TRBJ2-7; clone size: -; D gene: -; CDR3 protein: CASSYLQREQYF; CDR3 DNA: TGTGCCAGCAGTTACCTACAGCGAGAGCAGTACTTC
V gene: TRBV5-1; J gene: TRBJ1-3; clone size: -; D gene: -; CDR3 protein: CASSLEGSYGNTIYF; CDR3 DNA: TGCGCCAGCAGCTTGGAAGGGTCTTATGGAAACACCATATATTTT